A single sample is the source of the 14 T cell receptor beta chains below, sequenced in a study of Ad26.COV2.S vaccination and SARS-CoV-2 variants. Generated by immunoSEQ multiplex PCR, the TCRdb table keeps only in-frame clones and is missing some. The sample has more than 300,000 clones, around 88% seen once. The treatment here: 19 received Ad26.COV2.S at low or high dose, single or two shots; several received placebo; per-sample allocation not given. At day 63 after the first vaccine or placebo injection, samples were drawn. The input for sequencing was peripheral blood, taken in a trial of Ad26.COV2.S vaccine versus placebo. The origin of the receptors is a person between 18 and 65 years old who received the Ad26.COV2.S COVID-19 vaccine or a placebo.

V gene TRBV5-1 combines with J gene TRBJ2-3; weak D call: TRBD2 (5 bases). V was shortened by 0 bases and J by 6 bases, with 14 bases between the two germline ends. Germline-derived CDR1 and CDR2 are SGHRS and YFSETQ. CDR3 length: 15 residues. The CDR3 region has the DNA TGCGCCAGCAGCTTGGGCTCCACTAGAAGGGATACGCAGTATTTT. Protein sequence: CASSLGSTRRDTQYF.

The rearrangement uses TRBV7-9 and TRBJ2-5, with TRBD2 matching over 7 bases. Germline values: CDR1 SEHNR, CDR2 FQNEAQ (reference sequence). The CDR3 spans 16 residues. V gave up 3 bases and J gave up 4 bases; unmatched junction bases: 11. CDR3 residues: CASSFPPRGSPETQYF. The CDR3 DNA reads TGTGCCAGCAGCTTCCCTCCTCGCGGGAGCCCAGAGACCCAGTACTTC. Drawing the rest from reference TRBV7-9 and TRBJ2-5, the complete variable domain is DTGVSQNPRHKITKRGQNVTFRCDPISEHNRLYWYRQTLGQGPEFLTYFQNEAQLEKSRLLSDRFSAERPKGSFSTLEIQRTEQGDSAMYLCASSFPPRGSPETQYFGPGTRLLVL.

V usage is TRBV18 and J usage is TRBJ1-3, with 9 bases that match TRBD1. Germline assignment: CDR1 KGHSH and CDR2 LQKENI. There are 16 residues in the CDR3. J lost 1 base, V lost 5 bases, and 6 bases had no gene match. CDR3 in amino acids: CASSNGQGLSGNTIYF. The CDR3 nucleotides read TGTGCCAGCTCAAACGGACAGGGGCTTTCTGGAAACACCATATATTTT.

The V call is TRBV10-2, the J call TRBJ2-3; D possibly uses TRBD1 or TRBD2 (5 bases each). Germline CDR1 is WSHSY and CDR2 is SAAADI. The CDR3 totals 16 residues. V was trimmed by 5 bases and J by 4 bases, leaving 19 bases between them. CDR3 loop: CASSRDAWGRPDTQYF. As DNA, the CDR3 is TGCGCCAGCAGTAGGGACGCATGGGGTAGGCCAGATACGCAGTATTTT.

The CDR3 coding sequence is TGTGCCTTTCCCCGGGGGGGAATGGCCACTGAAGCTTTCTTT. This translates into CAFPRGGMATEAFF. V is TRBV11-2 and J is TRBJ1-1; D may be TRBD1 (5 bases). The V and J ends lost 11 bases and 4 bases respectively, with 20 bases between them. Germline lookup yields CDR1 SGHAT and CDR2 FQNNGV. CDR3 length: 14 amino acids.

This clone was detected once. This chain connects TRBV6-5 to TRBJ1-4, with 7 nucleotides matching TRBD1. V shed 7 bases, J shed 4 bases, and the junction held 6 bases outside the gene matches. The CDR3 consists of 14 residues. Germline-derived CDR1 and CDR2 are MNHEY and SVGAGI. As DNA, the CDR3 is TGTGCCAGCAAAAAGACAGGGATTAATGAAAAACTGTTTTTT. Encoded protein: CASKKTGINEKLFF.

This clone was seen only once. The CDR3 loop reads CAISKDRDEQYF. CDR3 in DNA: TGTGCCATCTCCAAGGACAGGGACGAGCAGTACTTC. The chain joins TRBV10-3 to TRBJ2-7; 8 nucleotides align to TRBD1. J lost 5 bases, V lost 8 bases, and 5 bases had no gene match. Germline values: CDR1 ENHRY, CDR2 SYGVKD. This CDR3 comprises 12 residues.

This clone is a singleton in its sample. The CDR3, as DNA: TGTGCCATCTCCGGGACAGGGCCAGTCGGGGAGCTGTTTTTT. Protein sequence: CAISGTGPVGELFF. This rearrangement joins TRBV6-6 to TRBJ2-2, with 9 bases matching TRBD1. The CDR3 is 14 residues long. Germline V lookup: CDR1 MNHNY, CDR2 SVGAGI (reference sequence). Trimming cost V 10 bases and J 7 bases; bases outside gene matches: 10.

This sequence joins TRBV18 and TRBJ2-6; TRBD1 matches at 11 bases. The CDR3 is 16 amino acids. From germline, CDR1 is KGHSH and CDR2 LQKENI. The V segment lost 8 bases and the J segment 0 bases; nucleotides outside the gene matches: 3. CDR3 DNA: TGTGCCAGCACCGGGACAGGGGGCTCTGGGGCCAACGTCCTGACTTTC. This encodes CASTGTGGSGANVLTF. Combining the CDR3 with reference TRBV18 and TRBJ2-6 gives the whole variable domain NAGVMQNPRHLVRRRGQEARLRCSPMKGHSHVYWYRQLPEEGLKFMVYLQKENIIDESGMPKERFSAEFPKEGPSILRIQQVVRGDSAAYFCASTGTGGSGANVLTFGAGSRLTVL.

This rearrangement joins TRBV5-1 to TRBJ2-2; no firm D call. The V end was cut by 0 bases, the J end by 3 bases, with 12 bases between. CDR1 is SGHRS, CDR2 YFSETQ, per germline. CDR3 length equals 16 residues. The CDR3, as DNA: TGCGCCAGCAGCTTGGTCCCGGGTTCGGACACCGGGGAGCTGTTTTTT. Translated, it gives CASSLVPGSDTGELFF.

The chain is built from TRBV4-3 and TRBJ2-2; TRBD1 is a possible D gene (6 bases). Trimming pared 0 bases from V and 0 bases from J, leaving 17 bases between. The CDR3 is made up of 19 amino acids. In germline, CDR1 is LGHNA, CDR2 YSLEER. The CDR3 region is CASSQDPARGIANTGELFF. DNA of the CDR3: TGCGCCAGCAGCCAAGACCCGGCCAGGGGAATCGCGAACACCGGGGAGCTGTTTTTT.

This chain connects TRBV29-1 to TRBJ1-1; no definite D call. The ends were cut back, 1 base at V and 4 bases at J, with 10 bases in the middle. Germline V gene sequence: CDR1 SQVTM, CDR2 ANQGSEA. The CDR3 is 13 amino acids. CDR3 protein: CSVEVGGGTEAFF. CDR3 nucleotide sequence: TGCAGCGTTGAAGTGGGTGGCGGCACTGAAGCTTTCTTT. Looking up the rest from reference TRBV29-1 and TRBJ1-1 gives the full variable domain: SAVISQKPSRDICQRGTSLTIQCQVDSQVTMMFWYRQQPGQSLTLIATANQGSEATYESGFVIDKFPISRPNLTFSTLTVSNMSPEDSSIYLCSVEVGGGTEAFFGQGTRLTVV.

The chain is built from TRBV28 and TRBJ1-5; TRBD1 agrees at 8 bases. V gave up 4 bases and J gave up 3 bases; unmatched junction bases: 11. The germline gives CDR1 MDHEN, CDR2 SYDVKM. The CDR3 is 17 amino acids. CDR3: CASSSIPSGGYNQPQHF. The CDR3 nucleotides are TGTGCCAGCAGTTCTATTCCCTCAGGGGGCTACAATCAGCCCCAGCATTTT.

The chain carries TRBV30 and TRBJ1-4, with TRBD1 as a possible D gene (6 bases). Trimming cost V 5 bases and J 10 bases, with 14 bases left between them. The germline CDR1 and CDR2 sequences are GTSNPN and SVGIG (reference sequence). CDR3 length: 12 residues. The CDR3 DNA sequence: TGTGCCTGGCGAACAGGGTTGGGAAAACTGTTTTTT. It encodes CAWRTGLGKLFF.